This TCR beta chain comes out of a study of T cell changes during pregnancy in multiple sclerosis. Libraries were prepared by immunoSEQ multiplex PCR; TCRdb keeps only in-frame clonotypes and omits some of them. The table has around 57,000 clones, about 92% seen once; the top ten hold 5.5% to 8%. The CDR3 spans 17 residues. The J segment lost 1 base and the V segment lost 0 bases, leaving 4 bases of the junction unmatched. Germline V lookup: CDR1 SGHNT, CDR2 YYREEE (reference sequence). The clonotype originates from a female donor in good health, enrolled as a control in a pregnancy study. The chain joins TRBV5-4 to TRBJ2-5; TRBD2 aligns across 12 bases. Specimen: peripheral blood, collected in the third trimester of pregnancy. The CDR3 sequence: CASSLAGLAGSQETQYF. CDR3 sequence (DNA): TGTGCCAGCAGCTTGGCCGGACTAGCGGGGTCCCAAGAGACCCAGTACTTC.